These 6 T cell receptor beta chains were all obtained from the same sample, sequenced in a study of T cell changes during pregnancy in multiple sclerosis. The repertoire was sequenced with immunoSEQ multiplex PCR; TCRdb's copy has only in-frame clones and lacks some. The sample shows some 54,000 clones, roughly 93% of them seen only once. The sequences come from peripheral blood, collected after pregnancy. These receptors originate from a female donor with multiple sclerosis, enrolled in a pregnancy study.

This sequence joins TRBV27 and TRBJ2-7; TRBD2 matches at 12 bases. Germline CDR1 MNHEY, CDR2 SMNVEV (reference sequence). V lost 5 bases to trimming and J lost 3 bases; unmatched junction nucleotides: 5. CDR3 size: 15 residues. CDR3 bases: TGTGCCAGCAGTCCCCGACTAGCGGGAGTCTACGAGCAGTACTTC. Amino acids: CASSPRLAGVYEQYF.

This chain links TRBV18 with TRBJ2-5; D gene unclear. Germline V gene sequence: CDR1 KGHSH, CDR2 LQKENI. Trimming took off 0 bases at V and 2 bases at J, with 10 bases between the two ends. The CDR3 covers 15 residues. The CDR3 DNA reads TGTGCCAGCTCACCACCGACACCGCTACAAGAGACCCAGTACTTC. This translates into CASSPPTPLQETQYF.

V usage is TRBV6-5 and J usage is TRBJ2-5; the match to TRBD1 covers 8 bases. Germline V lookup: CDR1 MNHEY, CDR2 SVGAGI. The V segment lost 5 bases and the J segment 2 bases; nucleotides outside the gene matches: 7. CDR3 length equals 15 residues. CDR3 region: CASSTYRQGQETQYF. The DNA for the CDR3 is TGTGCCAGCAGTACTTACAGACAGGGGCAAGAGACCCAGTACTTC.

The CDR3 protein is CASSYFGGSPQETQYF. The CDR3 nucleotides are TGTGCCAGCAGTTACTTCGGCGGTTCCCCCCAAGAGACCCAGTACTTC. This chain connects TRBV6-5 to TRBJ2-5; D is unclear. Trimming stripped 1 base from V and 1 base from J, with 13 bases between. Germline V lookup: CDR1 MNHEY, CDR2 SVGAGI. The CDR3 covers 16 residues.

The chain carries TRBV5-1 and TRBJ2-3, with 9 positions matching TRBD2. The CDR3 has 15 amino acids. J gave up 0 bases and V 4 bases, and 3 bases lay outside the gene matches. The germline gives CDR1 SGHRS, CDR2 YFSETQ. CDR3: CASSTGLASTDTQYF. CDR3 bases: TGCGCCAGCAGCACGGGACTAGCTAGCACAGATACGCAGTATTTT.

The rearrangement uses TRBV6-5 and TRBJ2-1; 7 bases map to TRBD2. Germline V gene sequence: CDR1 MNHEY, CDR2 SVGAGI. The J segment lost 0 bases and the V segment lost 10 bases, leaving 6 bases of the junction unmatched. CDR3 size: 14 residues. This CDR3 reads CATGGGSSYNEQFF. The CDR3 coding sequence is TGTGCCACTGGGGGGGGTAGCTCCTACAATGAGCAGTTCTTC.